The rows below give T cell receptor beta chains drawn from one sample of a study of T-cell memory formation after mild COVID-19. Each CDR3 protein is one row after TCRdb ran MiXCR on the 5' RACE reads. This table has approximately 230,000 distinct CDR3 sequences, roughly 15% appearing once. The specimen sequenced was PBMCs or a T cell subset sorted from them (not recorded which). Receptor source: a man between 18 and 29 years old who had mild COVID-19 (a few samples of this study predate the infection). Cell type and time point are not known. Each CDR3 is given with its conserved first and last residue. The order of the fields is CDR3 length, clone size, J gene, D gene, V gene, CDR3 protein, CDR3 DNA. A D gene is named only where the DNA matches it firmly. Not all rows give a size; the values are once, few, many and, for expanded clones, a class.

13 | . | TRBJ2-1 | . | TRBV10-1 | CASSEVRGNEQFF | TGCGCCAGCAGCGAAGTGCGGGGAAATGAGCAGTTCTTC
13 | few | TRBJ2-7 | . | TRBV6-1 | CASSEGGFGEQYF | TGTGCCAGCAGTGAAGGGGGGTTCGGCGAGCAGTACTTC
14 | few | TRBJ2-7 | TRBD1 | TRBV10-3 | CAISETGGYYEQYF | TGTGCCATCAGTGAGACAGGGGGATACTACGAGCAGTACTTC
11 | few | TRBJ2-3 | . | TRBV20-1 | CSGAPTDTQYF | TGCAGTGGGGCGCCGACAGATACGCAGTATTTT
16 | . | TRBJ1-2 | TRBD1 | TRBV9 | CASSVSFGQGQSRYTF | TGTGCCAGCAGCGTTTCCTTCGGACAGGGTCAATCCCGATACACCTTC
13 | . | TRBJ1-1 | TRBD1 | TRBV10-3 | CATGQDLNTEAFF | TGTGCCACCGGACAGGATCTGAACACTGAAGCTTTCTTT
14 | few | TRBJ2-3 | . | TRBV6-1 | CASRAGLWADTQYF | TGTGCCAGCAGAGCCGGCCTCTGGGCAGATACGCAGTATTTT
13 | few | TRBJ1-2 | . | TRBV20-1 | CSAKKTENYGYTF | TGCAGTGCTAAGAAGACGGAGAACTATGGCTACACCTTC
15 | . | TRBJ1-4 | . | TRBV4-1 | CASSQDRWTWEKLFF | TGCGCCAGCAGCCAAGATCGATGGACTTGGGAAAAACTGTTTTTT
15 | . | TRBJ2-2 | TRBD1 | TRBV5-4 | CASSLGGQDLGELFF | TGTGCCAGCAGCTTGGGGGGACAGGACCTCGGGGAGCTGTTTTTT
13 | . | TRBJ1-5 | . | TRBV10-3 | CAISAGGYQPQHF | TGTGCCATCAGTGCGGGGGGATATCAGCCCCAGCATTTT
12 | many | TRBJ1-2 | . | TRBV25-1 | CASSPDTYGYTF | TGTGCCAGCAGTCCGGATACCTATGGCTACACCTTC
13 | few | TRBJ2-5 | . | TRBV5-4 | CASSPAGQETQYF | TGTGCCAGCAGTCCCGCAGGCCAAGAGACCCAGTACTTC
15 | . | TRBJ1-3 | TRBD1 | TRBV6-6 | CASSPDRGIRNTIYF | TGTGCCAGCAGTCCAGACAGGGGAATCAGAAACACCATATATTTT
14 | . | TRBJ1-2 | TRBD1 | TRBV5-1 | CASSFSQGASGYTF | TGCGCCAGCAGCTTTTCACAGGGGGCAAGTGGCTACACCTTC
17 | . | TRBJ2-2 | TRBD1 | TRBV9 | CASRPYPGQANTGELFF | TGTGCCAGCAGACCCTACCCGGGACAGGCTAACACCGGGGAGCTGTTTTTT
14 | few | TRBJ2-2 | . | TRBV20-1 | CSARKRRLSGELFF | TGCAGTGCTAGAAAGCGACGGTTGTCTGGGGAGCTGTTTTTT
12 | few | TRBJ1-3 | . | TRBV6-6 | CASSYQGNTIYF | TGTGCCAGCAGTTACCAAGGAAACACCATATATTTT
16 | . | TRBJ2-7 | . | TRBV5-1 | CASSREGVGQAYEQYF | TGCGCCAGCAGCAGGGAGGGAGTTGGACAGGCCTACGAGCAGTACTTC
15 | few | TRBJ1-5 | . | TRBV5-1 | CASSLSGGNNQPQHF | TGCGCCAGCAGCTTGTCTGGGGGCAACAATCAGCCCCAGCATTTT
14 | few | TRBJ1-5 | . | TRBV5-5 | CASSLVARAQPQHF | TGTGCCAGCAGCTTGGTGGCCAGGGCACAGCCCCAGCATTTT
15 | . | TRBJ2-1 | . | TRBV10-3 | CAISELASSYNEQFF | TGTGCCATCAGTGAACTCGCGAGCTCCTACAATGAGCAGTTCTTC
16 | . | TRBJ2-3 | . | TRBV7-8 | CASSLAHQGSTDTQYF | TGTGCCAGCAGCTTAGCCCATCAGGGGAGCACAGATACGCAGTATTTT
13 | many | TRBJ2-6 | . | TRBV12-3/TRBV12-4 | CASSSAGANVLTF | TGTGCCAGCAGTTCTGCTGGGGCCAACGTCCTGACTTTC
11 | many | TRBJ2-1 | . | TRBV5-1 | CASSVGREQFF | TGCGCCAGCAGCGTTGGCCGGGAGCAGTTCTTC
14 | few | TRBJ1-1 | . | TRBV29-1 | CSVVPGAGSAEAFF | TGCAGCGTTGTACCAGGGGCGGGCAGCGCTGAAGCTTTCTTT
11 | few | TRBJ1-4 | . | TRBV29-1 | CSVVVGEKLFF | TGCAGCGTTGTAGTGGGTGAAAAACTGTTTTTT
12 | few | TRBJ2-1 | . | TRBV2 | CASSEYVNEQFF | TGTGCCAGCAGTGAATATGTCAATGAGCAGTTCTTC
14 | few | TRBJ1-1 | . | TRBV15 | CATSRDQGGTEAFF | TGTGCCACCAGCAGAGATCAGGGCGGAACTGAAGCTTTCTTT
13 | . | TRBJ2-3 | . | TRBV12-3/TRBV12-4 | CASGRLFTDTQYF | TGTGCCAGCGGCAGGTTGTTCACAGATACGCAGTATTTT
14 | . | TRBJ2-1 | . | TRBV28 | CASILRGSYNEQFF | TGTGCCAGCATTTTGAGGGGTTCCTACAATGAGCAGTTCTTC
15 | many | TRBJ1-1 | . | TRBV5-1 | CASSLGGHMNTEAFF | TGCGCCAGCAGCCTGGGGGGGCACATGAACACTGAAGCTTTCTTT
13 | few | TRBJ2-3 | . | TRBV12-3/TRBV12-4 | CASTLGGTDTQYF | TGTGCCAGCACCCTTGGGGGGACAGATACGCAGTATTTT
14 | few | TRBJ2-3 | . | TRBV18 | CASSPPGIVDTQYF | TGTGCCAGCTCACCACCGGGAATCGTAGATACGCAGTATTTT
15 | few | TRBJ2-5 | TRBD1 | TRBV18 | CASSQQTGRGETQYF | TGTGCCAGCTCTCAACAGACAGGGCGAGGAGAGACCCAGTACTTC
14 | . | TRBJ1-2 | . | TRBV27 | CASRLQGNGYGYTF | TGTGCCAGCAGATTACAGGGAAATGGGTATGGCTACACCTTC
19 | . | TRBJ2-1 | TRBD2 | TRBV4-3 | CASSHQTTSGGAPYNEQFF | TGCGCCAGCAGCCATCAAACAACTAGCGGGGGGGCCCCGTACAATGAGCAGTTCTTC
15 | few | TRBJ2-3 | . | TRBV18 | CASSPGNRIGDTQYF | TGTGCCAGCTCACCCGGTAACAGGATAGGAGATACGCAGTATTTT
15 | . | TRBJ2-2 | . | TRBV6-6 | CASSYLGWGTGELFF | TGTGCCAGCAGTTACTTGGGGTGGGGCACCGGGGAGCTGTTTTTT
13 | . | TRBJ1-1 | . | TRBV12-3/TRBV12-4 | CASSSLGDTEAFF | TGTGCCAGCAGTTCCCTCGGTGACACTGAAGCTTTCTTT
14 | few | TRBJ2-3 | TRBD2 | TRBV20-1 | CSAILAGGTDTQYF | TGCAGTGCCATACTAGCGGGGGGCACAGATACGCAGTATTTT
15 | . | TRBJ1-2 | . | TRBV6-1 | CASSADSALGYGYTF | TGTGCCAGCAGTGCAGACAGCGCCTTAGGCTATGGCTACACCTTC
14 | . | TRBJ2-3 | . | TRBV5-4 | CASSFTGTTDTQYF | TGTGCCAGCAGCTTTACTGGTACCACAGATACGCAGTATTTT
15 | . | TRBJ1-3 | . | TRBV5-1 | CASKPLQSSGNTIYF | TGCGCCAGCAAACCATTACAGTCATCTGGAAACACCATATATTTT
16 | many | TRBJ2-6 | . | TRBV7-6 | CASSRGQTSGANVLTF | TGTGCCAGCAGTAGAGGACAAACCTCTGGGGCCAACGTCCTGACTTTC
15 | . | TRBJ2-3 | . | TRBV3-1 | CASSQEVTGTDTQYF | TGTGCCAGCAGCCAAGAAGTCACAGGCACAGATACGCAGTATTTT
17 | few | TRBJ2-1 | TRBD2 | TRBV7-2 | CASSLLFSGGLYNEQFF | TGTGCCAGCAGCTTACTTTTTAGCGGGGGGCTTTACAATGAGCAGTTCTTC
13 | . | TRBJ1-2 | . | TRBV10-3 | CATRGGSGDGYTF | TGTGCCACCAGGGGAGGCTCAGGAGATGGCTACACCTTC
12 | few | TRBJ2-2 | . | TRBV18 | CASSPIAGELFF | TGTGCCAGCTCACCCATCGCCGGGGAGCTGTTTTTT
16 | few | TRBJ1-5 | TRBD1 | TRBV7-2 | CASSLAQTGGNQPQHF | TGTGCCAGCAGCTTAGCGCAGACAGGGGGCAATCAGCCCCAGCATTTT
17 | . | TRBJ1-5 | . | TRBV7-9 | CASSLVGGKIGNQPQHF | TGTGCCAGCAGCTTAGTGGGGGGAAAGATCGGCAATCAGCCCCAGCATTTT
18 | . | TRBJ2-3 | TRBD2 | TRBV5-6 | CASSLPGLAGGLTDTQYF | TGTGCCAGCAGCCTTCCGGGACTAGCGGGGGGCCTAACAGATACGCAGTATTTT
20 | many | TRBJ2-1 | . | TRBV12-3/TRBV12-4 | CASSLGFGGADSLSYNEQFF | TGTGCCAGCAGTTTAGGGTTTGGGGGGGCCGACTCCCTCTCCTACAATGAGCAGTTCTTC
15 | few | TRBJ2-3 | . | TRBV5-1 | CASSLDPAAADTQYF | TGCGCCAGCAGCTTGGACCCCGCGGCCGCAGATACGCAGTATTTT
13 | . | TRBJ2-5 | . | TRBV7-2 | CASSSQGMETQYF | TGTGCCAGCAGCTCCCAGGGGATGGAGACCCAGTACTTC
14 | few | TRBJ2-3 | TRBD2 | TRBV12-3/TRBV12-4 | CASRAGGSPDTQYF | TGTGCCAGCCGAGCGGGGGGGTCCCCAGATACGCAGTATTTT
15 | few | TRBJ2-3 | . | TRBV18 | CASSPQAQSADTQYF | TGTGCCAGCTCACCACAAGCCCAAAGTGCAGATACGCAGTATTTT
12 | few | TRBJ2-5 | . | TRBV18 | CASSRKGETQYF | TGTGCCAGCTCACGGAAGGGGGAGACCCAGTACTTC